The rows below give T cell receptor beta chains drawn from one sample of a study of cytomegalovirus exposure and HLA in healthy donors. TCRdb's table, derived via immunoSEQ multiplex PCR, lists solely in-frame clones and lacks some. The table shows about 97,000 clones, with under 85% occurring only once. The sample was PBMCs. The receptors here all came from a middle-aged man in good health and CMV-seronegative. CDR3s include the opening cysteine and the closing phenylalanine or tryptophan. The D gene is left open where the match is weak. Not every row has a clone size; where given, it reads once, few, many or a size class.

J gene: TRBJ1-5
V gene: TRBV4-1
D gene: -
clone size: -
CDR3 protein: CASSVGGGNQPQHF
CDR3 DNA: TGCGCCAGCAGCGTCGGGGGTGGCAATCAGCCCCAGCATTTT

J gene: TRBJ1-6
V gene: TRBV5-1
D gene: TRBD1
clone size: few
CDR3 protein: CASSSGQGSDPLHF
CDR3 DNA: TGCGCCAGCAGCTCGGGACAGGGGTCTGATCCCCTCCACTTT

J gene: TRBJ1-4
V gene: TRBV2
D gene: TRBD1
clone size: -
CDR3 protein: CASSDLAWTGNEKLFF
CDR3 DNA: TGTGCCAGCAGTGACCTTGCCTGGACAGGGAATGAAAAACTGTTTTTT

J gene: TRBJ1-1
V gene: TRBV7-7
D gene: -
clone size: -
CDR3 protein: CASSRIRQDGKAFF
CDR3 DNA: TGTGCCAGCAGCCGGATTCGACAAGATGGTAAAGCTTTCTTT

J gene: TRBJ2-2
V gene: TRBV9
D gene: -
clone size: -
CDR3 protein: CASSVRVTGELFF
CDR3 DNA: TGTGCCAGCAGCGTCAGGGTGACCGGGGAGCTGTTTTTT

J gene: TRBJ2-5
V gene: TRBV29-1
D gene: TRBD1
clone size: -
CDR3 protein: CSARDRGLQETQYF
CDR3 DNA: TGCAGCGCTCGGGACAGGGGGCTCCAAGAGACCCAGTACTTC

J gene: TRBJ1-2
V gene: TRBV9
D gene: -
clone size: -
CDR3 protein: CASSVQPANYGYTF
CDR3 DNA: TGTGCCAGCAGCGTACAACCGGCTAACTATGGCTACACCTTC

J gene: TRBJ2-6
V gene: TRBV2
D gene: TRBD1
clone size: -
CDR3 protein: CARQGGGSGANVLTF
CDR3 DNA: TGTGCCCGACAGGGGGGGGGCTCTGGGGCCAACGTCCTGACTTTC

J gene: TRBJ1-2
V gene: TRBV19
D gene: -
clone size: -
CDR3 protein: CASTQGGYGYTF
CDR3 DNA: TGTGCCAGTACCCAGGGAGGCTATGGCTACACCTTC

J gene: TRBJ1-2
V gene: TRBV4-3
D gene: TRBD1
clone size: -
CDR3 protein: CASSQDGARQGNYGYTF
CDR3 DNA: TGCGCCAGCAGCCAAGATGGGGCCCGACAGGGTAACTATGGCTACACCTTC

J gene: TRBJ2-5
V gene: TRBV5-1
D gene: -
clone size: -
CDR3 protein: CASSLGPTSLSLQETQYF
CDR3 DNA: TGCGCCAGCAGCTTGGGTCCCACTAGCCTTTCACTTCAGGAGACCCAGTACTTC

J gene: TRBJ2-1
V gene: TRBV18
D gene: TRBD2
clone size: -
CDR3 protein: CASSPPASGPSGNEQFF
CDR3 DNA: TGTGCCAGCTCACCACCCGCTAGCGGACCTTCTGGAAATGAGCAGTTCTTC

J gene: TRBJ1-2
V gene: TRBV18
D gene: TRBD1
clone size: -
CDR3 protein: CASSGQGDGYTF
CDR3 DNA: TGTGCCAGCTCAGGACAGGGCGACGGCTACACCTTC

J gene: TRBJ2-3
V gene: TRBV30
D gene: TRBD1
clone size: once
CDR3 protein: CAWSGQGAKGTDTQYF
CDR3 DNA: TGTGCCTGGAGTGGACAGGGGGCAAAGGGGACAGATACGCAGTATTTT